These 17 T cell receptor beta chains came from one sample sequenced in a study of T cell responses to AZD1222 COVID-19 vaccine. Only in-frame clones appear in the TCRdb table, and some are missing; sequencing was by immunoSEQ multiplex PCR. The repertoire holds over 200,000 clones, with 90% to 95% as singletons. Sample: peripheral blood, taken 28 days after the second dose of the MenACWY control vaccine. These receptors all come from an adult who received the MenACWY meningococcal vaccine as a control.

This CDR3 is CASSQDLGYQETQYF. The CDR3 DNA is TGCGCCAGCAGCCAAGATTTAGGGTACCAAGAGACCCAGTACTTC. The J gene is TRBJ2-5, the V gene TRBV4-3, with D uncertain. The CDR3 covers 15 residues. Trimming stripped 0 bases from V and 0 bases from J, with 8 bases between. Per germline, CDR1 LGHNA and CDR2 YSLEER.

The chain is built from TRBV2 and TRBJ2-7; no reliable D call. Per the germline V gene, CDR1 is SNHLY and CDR2 is FYNNEI. The CDR3 runs 13 residues. Deletions cut 4 bases from V and 0 bases from J, with 7 bases between. In DNA form, the CDR3 reads TGTGCCAGCAGTGCGCAGCGCTCCTACGAGCAGTACTTC. Its translation: CASSAQRSYEQYF. Full variable domain (rest looked up from reference TRBV2 and TRBJ2-7): EPEVTQTPSHQVTQMGQEVILRCVPISNHLYFYWYRQILGQKVEFLVSFYNNEISEKSEIFDDQFSVERPDGSNFTLKIRSTKLEDSAMYFCASSAQRSYEQYFGPGTRLTVT.

This chain uses TRBV7-9 with TRBJ1-1; perhaps TRBD1 as D (5 bases). Trimming took off 1 base at V and 7 bases at J, with 13 bases between the two ends. Germline lookup yields CDR1 SEHNR and CDR2 FQNEAQ (reference sequence). The CDR3 runs to 14 residues. CDR3 sequence: CASSLVLGPVEAFF. DNA for the CDR3: TGTGCCAGCAGCTTAGTGCTGGGGCCAGTTGAAGCTTTCTTT.

This chain connects TRBV4-1 to TRBJ2-7, with 9 bases identical to TRBD1. This CDR3 comprises 14 residues. Germline V gene data show CDR1 as MGHRA and CDR2 as YSYEKL. After removal of 6 bases from V and 5 bases from J, the junction contained 8 bases not matched to a gene. CDR3 sequence: CASRSWTGAHEQYF. The CDR3 bases are TGCGCCAGCAGGAGCTGGACAGGGGCCCACGAGCAGTACTTC.

This chain connects TRBV7-2 to TRBJ2-1; 11 nucleotides match TRBD2. Germline lookup yields CDR1 SGHTA and CDR2 FQGNSA. The CDR3 is made up of 16 amino acids. J was trimmed by 10 bases and V by 1 base; bases with no gene match: 9. The DNA for the CDR3 is TGTGCCAGCAGCTTAGAGCTAGCGGGAGGCCTGCGGGAGCAGTTCTTC. This sequence encodes CASSLELAGGLREQFF.

The sample holds one count of this clone. The chain recombines TRBV19 with TRBJ1-3, with TRBD1 as a possible D gene (5 bases). Germline loops: CDR1 LNHDA, CDR2 SQIVND (reference sequence). V lost 4 bases, J lost 7 bases, and 8 bases lay in between. The CDR3 totals 12 residues. CDR3 coding DNA: TGTGCCAGTAGTAAGGGGACGAACACCATATATTTT. Protein sequence: CASSKGTNTIYF.

This clone is a singleton in its sample. In nucleotides, the CDR3 is TGTGCCAGCAGCTTGACAGGGGGCGTCGAAAAACTGTTTTTT. Translated: CASSLTGGVEKLFF. The chain carries TRBV7-2 and TRBJ1-4; TRBD1 agrees at 10 bases. This CDR3 comprises 14 residues. The V segment lost 3 bases and the J segment 8 bases; nucleotides outside the gene matches: 3. In germline, CDR1 is SGHTA, CDR2 FQGNSA.

V usage is TRBV7-8 and J usage is TRBJ2-1, with TRBD2 matching 8 bases. Germline V gives CDR1 SGHVS, CDR2 FQNEAQ. V shed 5 bases and J 13 bases; nucleotides not matched to a gene: 4. The length of the CDR3 is 11 residues. The CDR3 DNA follows: TGTGCCAGCAGCCAACTAGCGGAACAGTTCTTC. It translates to CASSQLAEQFF. Full variable domain (missing parts from reference TRBV7-8 and TRBJ2-1): GAGVSQSPRYKVAKRGQDVALRCDPISGHVSLFWYQQALGQGPEFLTYFQNEAQLDKSGLPSDRFFAERPEGSVSTLKIQRTQQEDSAVYLCASSQLAEQFFGPGTRLTVL.

V usage is TRBV4-1 and J usage is TRBJ1-2; a possible D gene is TRBD1 (5 bases). This CDR3 has 17 amino acids. Germline V lookup: CDR1 MGHRA, CDR2 YSYEKL. Trimming stripped 0 bases from V and 4 bases from J, with 18 bases between. CDR3 residues: CASSQELGQVGVYGYTF. As DNA, the CDR3 is TGCGCCAGCAGCCAAGAATTGGGGCAGGTTGGGGTCTATGGCTACACCTTC.

The gene calls are TRBV5-4 and TRBJ2-7; 16 nucleotides agree with TRBD2. The germline CDR1 and CDR2 sequences are SGHNT and YYREEE (reference sequence). The length of the CDR3 is 17 residues. V lost 0 bases to trimming and J lost 2 bases; unmatched junction nucleotides: 2. The CDR3 loop reads CASSLEGTSGRAYEQYF. CDR3 nucleotide sequence: TGTGCCAGCAGCTTGGAGGGGACTAGCGGGAGGGCCTACGAGCAGTACTTC. Drawing the rest from reference TRBV5-4 and TRBJ2-7, the complete variable domain is ETGVTQSPTHLIKTRGQQVTLRCSSQSGHNTVSWYQQALGQGPQFIFQYYREEENGRGNFPPRFSGLQFPNYSSELNVNALELDDSALYLCASSLEGTSGRAYEQYFGPGTRLTVT.

The chain links TRBV30 to TRBJ2-7; 13 bases agree with TRBD2. The germline CDR1 and CDR2 sequences are GTSNPN and SVGIG (reference sequence). CDR3 length: 15 residues. J lost 2 bases, V lost 2 bases, and 3 bases had no gene match. The CDR3: CAWSSLAGGPYEQYF. CDR3 DNA: TGTGCCTGGAGTTCACTAGCGGGAGGGCCCTACGAGCAGTACTTC.

The chain employs TRBV29-1 and TRBJ2-5, with a weak D call TRBD1 (6 bases). The V gene lost 1 base and the J gene lost 5 bases, with 8 bases spanning the gap. Germline V gives CDR1 SQVTM, CDR2 ANQGSEA. This CDR3 is 12 amino acids long. This chain's CDR3 is CSVEAGVETQYF. Here the CDR3 DNA reads TGCAGCGTTGAAGCAGGGGTGGAGACCCAGTACTTC.

The chain recombines TRBV6-5 with TRBJ2-3; D is undetermined. The germline CDR1 and CDR2 sequences are MNHEY and SVGAGI. This CDR3 comprises 12 residues. V lost 7 bases to trimming and J lost 1 base, with 6 bases between them. This CDR3 is CASNEGTDTQYF. The CDR3 DNA reads TGTGCCAGCAACGAAGGCACAGATACGCAGTATTTT.

The chain carries TRBV7-9 and TRBJ2-7; D may be TRBD1 (6 bases). V lost 5 bases, J lost 1 base, and 12 bases lay in between. The germline V gene has CDR1 SEHNR and CDR2 FQNEAQ (reference sequence). This CDR3 comprises 14 residues. CDR3 bases: TGTGCCAGCAGCCTACAGGGTCCGTCCTACGAGCAGTACTTC. Amino acids: CASSLQGPSYEQYF.

The chain combines TRBV19 with TRBJ2-5, with D possibly TRBD1 on 5 matching bases. This CDR3 comprises 14 residues. Germline V gene sequence: CDR1 LNHDA, CDR2 SQIVND (reference sequence). V lost 4 bases and J lost 2, with 11 bases in between. CDR3 in DNA: TGTGCCAGTAGTACCTGGTCAGGGCAAGAGACCCAGTACTTC. It yields the protein CASSTWSGQETQYF.

The CDR3: CASSFGSTDTQYF. Written as DNA, the CDR3 is TGTGCCAGCAGCTTCGGGAGCACAGATACGCAGTATTTT. The chain recombines TRBV7-3 with TRBJ2-3; D gene ambiguous. The V end was cut by 3 bases, the J end by 0 bases, with 4 bases between. From germline, CDR1 is SGHTA and CDR2 FQGTGA. The CDR3 consists of 13 residues. The whole variable domain, filled in from reference TRBV7-3 and TRBJ2-3, reads GAGVSQTPSNKVTEKGKYVELRCDPISGHTALYWYRQSLGQGPEFLIYFQGTGAADDSGLPNDRFFAVRPEGSVSTLKIQRTERGDSAVYLCASSFGSTDTQYFGPGTRLTVL.

The CDR3, as DNA: TGTGCCTGGGGGCCGCCGGACACCTTC. This encodes CAWGPPDTF. This chain uses TRBV30 with TRBJ1-2; D gene uncertain. Trimming took 5 bases from V and 12 from J, leaving 10 bases between them. From germline, CDR1 is GTSNPN and CDR2 SVGIG (reference sequence). This CDR3 contains 9 residues.